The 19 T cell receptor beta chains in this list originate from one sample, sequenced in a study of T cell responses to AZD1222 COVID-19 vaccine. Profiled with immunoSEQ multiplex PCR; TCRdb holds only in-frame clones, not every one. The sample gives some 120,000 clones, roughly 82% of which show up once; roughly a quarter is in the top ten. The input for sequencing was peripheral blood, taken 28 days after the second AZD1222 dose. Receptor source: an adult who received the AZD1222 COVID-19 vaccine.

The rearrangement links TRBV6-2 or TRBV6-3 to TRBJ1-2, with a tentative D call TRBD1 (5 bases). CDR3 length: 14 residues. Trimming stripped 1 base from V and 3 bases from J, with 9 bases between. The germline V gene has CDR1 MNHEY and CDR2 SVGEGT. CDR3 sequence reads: CASSYFQGDYGYTF. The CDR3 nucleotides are TGTGCCAGCAGTTACTTTCAGGGAGACTATGGCTACACCTTC.

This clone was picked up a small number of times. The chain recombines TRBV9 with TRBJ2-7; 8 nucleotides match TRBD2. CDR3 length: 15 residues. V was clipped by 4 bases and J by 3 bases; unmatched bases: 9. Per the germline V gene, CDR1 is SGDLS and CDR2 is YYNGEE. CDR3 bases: TGTGCCAGCAGCCCCCACGGGGGGGAGGGCTACGAGCAGTACTTC. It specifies CASSPHGGEGYEQYF.

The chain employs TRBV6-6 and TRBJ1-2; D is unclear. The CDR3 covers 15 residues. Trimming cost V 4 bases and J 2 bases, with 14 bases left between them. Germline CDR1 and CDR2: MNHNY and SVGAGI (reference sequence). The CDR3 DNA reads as TGTGCCAGCAGTTCCCCCGGCGGGCCCAACTATGGCTACACCTTC. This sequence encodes CASSSPGGPNYGYTF.

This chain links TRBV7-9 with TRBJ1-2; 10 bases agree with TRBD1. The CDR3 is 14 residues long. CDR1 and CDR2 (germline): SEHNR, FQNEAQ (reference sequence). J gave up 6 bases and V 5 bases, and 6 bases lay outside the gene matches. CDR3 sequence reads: CASSVGQGVDGYTF. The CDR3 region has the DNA TGTGCCAGCAGCGTCGGACAGGGGGTCGATGGCTACACCTTC.

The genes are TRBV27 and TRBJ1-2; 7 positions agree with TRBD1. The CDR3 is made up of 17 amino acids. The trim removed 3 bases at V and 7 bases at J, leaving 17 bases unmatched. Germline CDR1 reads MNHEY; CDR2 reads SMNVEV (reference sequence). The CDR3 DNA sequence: TGTGCCAGCAGTTTTGGGGGTACACAGGGGCGAGTCGGTGGCTACACCTTC. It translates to CASSFGGTQGRVGGYTF.

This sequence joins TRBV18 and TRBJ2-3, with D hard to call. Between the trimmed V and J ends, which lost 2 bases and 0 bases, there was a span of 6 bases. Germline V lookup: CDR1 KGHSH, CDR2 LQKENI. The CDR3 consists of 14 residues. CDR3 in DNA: TGTGCCAGCTCACCAACTGGGAGCACAGATACGCAGTATTTT. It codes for CASSPTGSTDTQYF.

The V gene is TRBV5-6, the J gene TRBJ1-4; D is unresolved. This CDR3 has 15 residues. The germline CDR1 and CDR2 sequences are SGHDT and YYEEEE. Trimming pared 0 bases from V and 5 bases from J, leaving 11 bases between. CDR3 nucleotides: TGTGCCAGCAGCTTGGCGGAGGGAACCAATGAAAAACTGTTTTTT. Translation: CASSLAEGTNEKLFF. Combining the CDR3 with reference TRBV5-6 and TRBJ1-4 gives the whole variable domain DAGVTQSPTHLIKTRGQQVTLRCSPKSGHDTVSWYQQALGQGPQFIFQYYEEEERQRGNFPDRFSGHQFPNYSSELNVNALLLGDSALYLCASSLAEGTNEKLFFGSGTQLSVL.

CDR3 bases: TGCGCCAGCAGCTATAGCGGGAGCTCCCAAGAGACCCAGTACTTC. Residues: CASSYSGSSQETQYF. The chain employs TRBV5-1 and TRBJ2-5; the match to TRBD2 covers 9 bases. The V segment lost 3 bases and the J segment 1 base; nucleotides outside the gene matches: 4. Germline CDR1 reads SGHRS; CDR2 reads YFSETQ. The length of the CDR3 is 15 residues.

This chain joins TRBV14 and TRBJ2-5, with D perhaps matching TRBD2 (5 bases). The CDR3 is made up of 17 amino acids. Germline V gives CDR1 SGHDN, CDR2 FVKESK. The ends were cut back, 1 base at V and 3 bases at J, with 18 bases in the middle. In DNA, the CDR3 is TGTGCCAGCAGCCAAGTAATGGCCAGGACGGGGAAAGAGACCCAGTACTTC. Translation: CASSQVMARTGKETQYF.

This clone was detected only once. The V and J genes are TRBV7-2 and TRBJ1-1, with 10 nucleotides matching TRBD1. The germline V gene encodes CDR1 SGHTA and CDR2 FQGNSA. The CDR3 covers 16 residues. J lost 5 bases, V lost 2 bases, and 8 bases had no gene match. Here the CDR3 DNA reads TGTGCCAGCAGCTTAAGCCCCCGGACAGGGGGGACTGAAGCTTTCTTT. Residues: CASSLSPRTGGTEAFF.

CDR3 residues: CASSHPTNYGYTF. The CDR3, as DNA: TGTGCCAGCAGCCATCCCACTAACTATGGCTACACCTTC. The V and J genes are TRBV3-1 (or the pseudogene TRBV3-2) and TRBJ1-2; no firm D call. The V end was cut by 3 bases, the J end by 0 bases, with 5 bases between. This CDR3 is 13 amino acids long. Germline V lookup: CDR1 LGHDT, CDR2 YNNKEL (reference sequence).

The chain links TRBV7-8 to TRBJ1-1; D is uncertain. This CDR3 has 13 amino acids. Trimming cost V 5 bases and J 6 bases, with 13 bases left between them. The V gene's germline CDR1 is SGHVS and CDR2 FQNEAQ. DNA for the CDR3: TGTGCCAGCAGCCCTGAGGCGGGAGCTGAAGCTTTCTTT. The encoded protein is CASSPEAGAEAFF. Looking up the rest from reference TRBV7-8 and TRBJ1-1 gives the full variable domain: GAGVSQSPRYKVAKRGQDVALRCDPISGHVSLFWYQQALGQGPEFLTYFQNEAQLDKSGLPSDRFFAERPEGSVSTLKIQRTQQEDSAVYLCASSPEAGAEAFFGQGTRLTVV.

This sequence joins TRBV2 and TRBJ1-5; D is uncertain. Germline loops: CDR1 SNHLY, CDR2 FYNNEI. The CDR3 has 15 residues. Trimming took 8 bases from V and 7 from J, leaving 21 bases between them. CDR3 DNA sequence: TGTGCCAGCGTTAAAGAAGTGACCGGTGGCCAGCCCCAGCATTTT. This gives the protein CASVKEVTGGQPQHF.

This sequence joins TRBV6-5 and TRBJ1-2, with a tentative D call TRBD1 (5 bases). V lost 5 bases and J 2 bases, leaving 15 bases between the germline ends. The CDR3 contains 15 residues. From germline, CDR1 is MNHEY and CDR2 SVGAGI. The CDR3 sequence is CASSPSLWDNYGYTF. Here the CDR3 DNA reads TGTGCCAGCAGTCCCTCCCTCTGGGACAACTATGGCTACACCTTC.

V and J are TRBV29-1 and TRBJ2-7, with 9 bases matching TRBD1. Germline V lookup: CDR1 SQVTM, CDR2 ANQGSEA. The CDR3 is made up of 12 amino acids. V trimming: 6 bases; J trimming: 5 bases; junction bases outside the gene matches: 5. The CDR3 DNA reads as TGCAGCGTCGCCGGGACAGGGCACGAGCAGTACTTC. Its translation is CSVAGTGHEQYF.

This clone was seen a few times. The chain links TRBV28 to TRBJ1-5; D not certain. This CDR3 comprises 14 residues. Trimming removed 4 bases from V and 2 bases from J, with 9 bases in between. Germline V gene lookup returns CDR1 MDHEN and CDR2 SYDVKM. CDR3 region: CASSSPLGNQPQHF. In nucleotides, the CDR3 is TGTGCCAGCAGTTCCCCCCTCGGCAATCAGCCCCAGCATTTT.

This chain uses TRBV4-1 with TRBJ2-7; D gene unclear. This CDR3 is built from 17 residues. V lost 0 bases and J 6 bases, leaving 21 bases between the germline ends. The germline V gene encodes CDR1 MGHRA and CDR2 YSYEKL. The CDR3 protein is CASSQDLRRGSMGEQYF. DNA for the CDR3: TGCGCCAGCAGCCAAGATCTTCGCCGTGGGTCGATGGGCGAGCAGTACTTC.

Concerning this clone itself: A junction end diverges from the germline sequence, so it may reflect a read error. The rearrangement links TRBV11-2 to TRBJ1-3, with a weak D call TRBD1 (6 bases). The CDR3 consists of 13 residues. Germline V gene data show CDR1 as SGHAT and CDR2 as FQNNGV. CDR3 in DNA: TGTGCCAGCAGCTTGGGGGGGGCGGGACAACTGGATTTT. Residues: CASSLGGAGQLDF.

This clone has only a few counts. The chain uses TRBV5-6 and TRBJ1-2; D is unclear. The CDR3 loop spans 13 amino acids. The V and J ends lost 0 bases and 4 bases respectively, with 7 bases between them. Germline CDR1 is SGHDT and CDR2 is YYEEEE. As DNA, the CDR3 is TGTGCCAGCAGCTTGGAGAGGCTCTATGGCTACACCTTC. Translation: CASSLERLYGYTF.